This TCR beta chain was identified during a study of vaccination effects on CD4 cells after COVID-19. Study-wide results and caveats: Nearly all vaccine-induced clones in healthy recipients recognized only SARS-CoV-2. Substantial clonal contraction characterized both infection- and vaccine-induced clones late after vaccination.

Per the germline V gene, CDR1 is SGHTA and CDR2 is FQGNSA. This CDR3 is 13 amino acids long. V gave up 4 bases and J gave up 1 base, with 7 bases separating them. CD4+ T cells were isolated after 10 days of culture. The participants, recipients of two vaccine doses, got either BNT162b2 or mRNA-1273. Half the medium was replaced with IL-2 medium on days 3 and 7. With respect to this clone: Its cognate antigen is unknown.

Assay: immunoSEQ multiplex PCR; the TCRdb copy retains only in-frame clones and omits some. The sample carries tens of thousands of clones, about 63% recorded once. This TCR was sampled from a human donor who received a COVID-19 vaccine. V and J are TRBV7-2 and TRBJ1-1; D not certain. This specimen consisted of CD4+ T cells from PBMCs cultured without peptide, obtained after COVID-19 vaccination. The DNA of the CDR3 is TGTGCCAGCAGCTCGTACAGGAACACTGAAGCTTTCTTT. Residues: CASSSYRNTEAFF.